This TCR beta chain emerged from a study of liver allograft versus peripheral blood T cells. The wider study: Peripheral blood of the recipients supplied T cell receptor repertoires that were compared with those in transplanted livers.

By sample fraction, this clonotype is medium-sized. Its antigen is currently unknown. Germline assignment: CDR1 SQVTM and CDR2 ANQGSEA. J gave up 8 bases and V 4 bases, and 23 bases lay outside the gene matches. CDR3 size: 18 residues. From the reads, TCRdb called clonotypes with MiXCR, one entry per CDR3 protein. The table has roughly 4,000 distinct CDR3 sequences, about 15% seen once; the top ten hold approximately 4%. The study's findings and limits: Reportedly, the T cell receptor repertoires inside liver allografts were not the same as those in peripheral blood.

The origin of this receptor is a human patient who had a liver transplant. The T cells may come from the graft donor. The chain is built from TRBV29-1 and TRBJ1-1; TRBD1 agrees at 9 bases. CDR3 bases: TGCAGCGTTGTGGGTGCTGTAAAGGACAGGGGAAATAGGGAGGAAGCTTTCTTT. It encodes CSVVGAVKDRGNREEAFF.